The T cell receptor beta chain described here comes from a study of T-cell reconstitution after alpha-beta-depleted transplantation in children. In its sample, this clonotype was seen a few times. The CDR3 length is 14 residues. The germline V gene encodes CDR1 SGHDN and CDR2 FVKESK. The V gene lost 4 bases and the J gene lost 5 bases, with 14 bases spanning the gap. Preparing the TCRbeta library involved the use of unique molecular identifiers. In TCRdb, the PCR reads were re-called with MiXCR into one record per CDR3 protein. The table shows some 200,000 distinct CDR3 sequences, with more than 7.5% occurring only once.

The TCR sequence derives from a human donor who donated a stem cell graft to a child with SCID. The source material was PBMCs from the stem cell graft donor, sampled from the stem cell graft. The V call is TRBV14, the J call TRBJ1-2; D perhaps matches TRBD1 (6 bases). CDR3 DNA: TGTGCCAGCAGCCCCCAGGGCAGGGGATATGGCTACACCTTC. As protein: CASSPQGRGYGYTF. Drawing the rest from reference TRBV14 and TRBJ1-2, the complete variable domain is EAGVTQFPSHSVIEKGQTVTLRCDPISGHDNLYWYRRVMGKEIKFLLHFVKESKQDESGMPNNRFLAERTGGTYSTLKVQPAELEDSGVYFCASSPQGRGYGYTFGSGTRLTVV.